The rows below give T cell receptor beta chains drawn from one sample of a study of blood T cell repertoires in COVID-19. The protocol was immunoSEQ multiplex PCR, while the TCRdb copy is restricted to in-frame clones and leaves out a portion. Found here are about 14,000 clones, roughly 87% of them singletons; the top ten hold 5% to 5.5%. Sequenced material: peripheral blood. These receptors came from a human donor in a cohort sampled during active COVID-19. Both conserved end residues are part of each CDR3. A D gene is named only where the DNA matches it firmly. Rows may omit the clone size; those that give it use once, few, many or a size class.

D	V	size	J	CDR3	DNA
.	TRBV6-5	.	TRBJ2-7	CASSLALASLYEQYF	TGTGCCAGCAGCCTTGCGCTAGCGAGTCTCTACGAGCAGTACTTC
.	TRBV3-1/TRBV3-2	.	TRBJ1-1	CASSTFGGANEAFF	TGTGCCAGCAGCACATTCGGGGGGGCTAATGAAGCTTTCTTT
TRBD2	TRBV28	.	TRBJ2-5	CASSLRLAGGETQYF	TGTGCCAGCAGTTTAAGACTAGCGGGAGGAGAGACCCAGTACTTC
.	TRBV7-2	.	TRBJ2-5	CASSLVSGPPQETQYF	TGTGCCAGCAGCTTAGTCTCAGGGCCACCCCAAGAGACCCAGTACTTC
.	TRBV19	.	TRBJ2-5	CASSPWTDQETQYF	TGTGCCAGTAGTCCATGGACAGATCAAGAGACCCAGTACTTC
TRBD1	TRBV27	few	TRBJ2-3	CASASWKQGGQGAPDTQYF	TGTGCCAGCGCCTCTTGGAAACAGGGAGGACAGGGGGCCCCAGATACGCAGTATTTT
.	TRBV11-2	.	TRBJ2-7	CASRGFVGSSHEQYF	TGTGCCAGCAGGGGGTTCGTCGGGAGCTCACACGAGCAGTACTTC
.	TRBV10-3	.	TRBJ1-6	CAISTGNSPLHF	TGTGCCATCAGCACAGGGAATTCACCCCTCCACTTT
.	TRBV7-2	.	TRBJ2-7	CASSLFRGKYEQYF	TGTGCCAGCAGCTTATTCAGGGGAAAGTACGAGCAGTACTTC
TRBD2	TRBV5-1	once	TRBJ2-3	CASSRAGARDTQYF	TGCGCCAGCAGCCGAGCGGGAGCGAGAGATACGCAGTATTTT
TRBD1	TRBV2	.	TRBJ1-1	CASIETGPPGTEAFF	TGTGCCAGCATTGAGACAGGGCCCCCCGGCACTGAAGCTTTCTTT
TRBD1	TRBV19	.	TRBJ2-6	CASRKTGGFGANVLTF	TGTGCCAGCAGGAAGACAGGGGGCTTTGGGGCCAACGTCCTGACTTTC
TRBD2	TRBV19	.	TRBJ2-3	CASSIDPLADSTDTQYF	TGTGCCAGTAGTATAGATCCCCTAGCGGATAGCACAGATACGCAGTATTTT
.	TRBV28	.	TRBJ2-3	CASGPRDTQYF	TGTGCCAGCGGTCCTAGGGATACGCAGTATTTT
.	TRBV5-8	.	TRBJ2-7	CAGSRLFSYEQYF	TGTGCCGGAAGCAGGTTATTCTCCTACGAGCAGTACTTC
TRBD2	TRBV6-6	.	TRBJ2-3	CASSRTSGRGADTQYF	TGTGCCAGCAGTCGGACTAGCGGGAGGGGGGCAGATACGCAGTATTTT
.	TRBV10-3	.	TRBJ2-7	CAISSTGGSSYEQYF	TGTGCCATCAGTTCTACCGGGGGAAGCTCCTACGAGCAGTACTTC
.	TRBV2	.	TRBJ1-1	CAVQQVVDTEAFF	TGTGCCGTACAACAGGTTGTGGACACTGAAGCTTTCTTT
.	TRBV14	.	TRBJ1-2	CASSQAVMAGGYTF	TGTGCCAGCAGCCAAGCCGTCATGGCGGGAGGCTACACCTTC
.	TRBV6-5	.	TRBJ2-1	CASTIYPSSYNEQFF	TGTGCCAGCACTATTTACCCAAGCTCCTACAATGAGCAGTTCTTC